This TCR beta chain was sequenced in a study of T-cell memory formation after mild COVID-19. On the study more broadly: TCR clusters were largely donor specific. Findings of the study overall: While clones contracting from day 15 to 85 were balanced between CD4 and CD8, later expanders leaned CD4+.

Of note for this clonotype: As yet, its antigen is unknown.

The germline CDR1 and CDR2 sequences are SGHAT and FQNNGV. This CDR3 is built from 18 residues. With V trimmed by 7 bases and J by 0 bases, 9 bases remained unmatched. The 5'RACE method, run with constant-segment primers, produced TCR alpha and TCR beta cDNA libraries (carrying sample barcodes and UMIs). From the 5' RACE reads, TCRdb called clonotypes with MiXCR, one entry per CDR3 protein. This sample has over 450,000 distinct CDR3 sequences, with roughly 21% found just once. The receptor's source is an adult woman who had mild COVID-19 (a few samples of this study predate the infection). Cell type and time point are not known. The sample was PBMCs or a T cell subset sorted from them (not recorded which). This chain links TRBV11-2 with TRBJ2-6, with TRBD2 matching 10 bases. This CDR3 is CASTLLAGGSSGANVLTF. The CDR3 DNA is TGTGCCAGCACACTATTAGCGGGGGGAAGCTCTGGGGCCAACGTCCTGACTTTC.